These 8 T cell receptor beta chains originate from one sample sequenced in a study of CD8 T cells in Susac syndrome. Random hexamers primed reverse transcription of about 0.45 to 1 ug RNA. From the immunoSEQ multiplex PCR reads, TCRdb called clonotypes with MiXCR, one entry per CDR3 protein. The repertoire holds some 200,000 distinct CDR3 sequences, with roughly 96% as singletons. The sequenced sample consisted of CD4+ T cells from PBMCs. The receptors here all came from a human donor with multiple sclerosis.

The chain joins TRBV18 to TRBJ2-7, with D tentatively TRBD1 (9 bases). CDR1 is KGHSH and CDR2 is LQKENI in the germline V gene. V gave up 0 bases and J gave up 3 bases, with 18 bases separating them. CDR3 length: 17 amino acids. This CDR3 reads CASSPPAGGQGLYEQYF. CDR3 DNA: TGTGCCAGCTCACCACCGGCGGGGGGACAGGGTCTCTACGAGCAGTACTTC.

This rearrangement joins TRBV3-1 to TRBJ2-5; D perhaps matches TRBD1 (6 bases). The CDR3 consists of 14 residues. The germline V gene encodes CDR1 LGHDT and CDR2 YNNKEL (reference sequence). V lost 4 bases and J 1 base, leaving 10 bases between the germline ends. The CDR3 sequence: CASSPRTVQETQYF. Here the CDR3 DNA reads TGTGCCAGCAGCCCTCGGACAGTCCAAGAGACCCAGTACTTC.

V usage is TRBV20-1 and J usage is TRBJ2-5; D is tentatively TRBD1 or TRBD2 (6 bases each). Trimming took off 0 bases at V and 6 bases at J, with 17 bases between the two ends. Germline CDR1 reads DFQATT; CDR2 reads SNEGSKA (reference sequence). This CDR3 has 15 residues. The CDR3 DNA follows: TGCAGTGCTAGAGATGAGCACTCGGGGGCTAAGACCCAGTACTTC. Translating gives CSARDEHSGAKTQYF.

The chain recombines TRBV7-9 with TRBJ1-2; TRBD1 agrees at 8 bases. Trimming cost V 1 base and J 5 bases; bases outside gene matches: 9. The length of the CDR3 is 16 residues. Germline V CDR1 and CDR2: SEHNR, FQNEAQ (reference sequence). The CDR3 reads CASSLGLQGGSYGYTF. The CDR3 DNA reads as TGTGCCAGCAGCTTAGGCCTACAGGGGGGTTCTTATGGCTACACCTTC. The full variable domain, rest sourced from reference TRBV7-9 and TRBJ1-2, is DTGVSQNPRHKITKRGQNVTFRCDPISEHNRLYWYRQTLGQGPEFLTYFQNEAQLEKSRLLSDRFSAERPKGSFSTLEIQRTEQGDSAMYLCASSLGLQGGSYGYTFGSGTRLTVV.

This clonotype was seen just once. This chain connects TRBV29-1 to TRBJ2-2; D uncertain. Germline lookup yields CDR1 SQVTM and CDR2 ANQGSEA. Trimming left V 4 bases short and J 0 bases short, with 6 bases between. The CDR3 contains 13 residues. CDR3 nucleotide sequence: TGCAGCGTTGGTGGGGCGAACACCGGGGAGCTGTTTTTT. It translates to CSVGGANTGELFF.

The rearrangement links TRBV6-6 to TRBJ2-3, with 7 bases aligning to TRBD2. The J segment lost 2 bases and the V segment lost 6 bases, leaving 5 bases of the junction unmatched. The germline V gene encodes CDR1 MNHNY and CDR2 SVGAGI (reference sequence). The CDR3 is 14 amino acids. DNA of the CDR3: TGTGCCAGCAGCGAGGGAGGGAACACAGATACGCAGTATTTT. Its protein product is CASSEGGNTDTQYF.

V gene TRBV14 combines with J gene TRBJ2-6; no definite D call. CDR1 and CDR2 (germline): SGHDN, FVKESK. V was cut by 1 base and J by 2 bases, with 6 bases left in between. The CDR3 consists of 15 residues. DNA of the CDR3: TGTGCCAGCAGCCAAGGGCCACCTGGGGCCAACGTCCTGACTTTC. This translates into CASSQGPPGANVLTF.

The V call is TRBV7-6, the J call TRBJ1-5; D possibly corresponds to TRBD1 (5 bases). The germline CDR1 and CDR2 sequences are SGHVS and FNYEAQ. This CDR3 spans 17 amino acids. Trimming removed 5 bases from V and 0 bases from J, with 17 bases in between. The DNA of the CDR3 is TGTGCCAGCAGCCTGGGACGGTTTCGCCATAGCAATCAGCCCCAGCATTTT. Translated, it gives CASSLGRFRHSNQPQHF.